The rows below give T cell receptor beta chains drawn from one sample of a study of blood T cell repertoires in COVID-19. TCRdb's table, derived via immunoSEQ multiplex PCR, lists solely in-frame clones and lacks some. The profile shows about 70,000 clones, 70% to 90% of them singletons. Sequencing was done on a sample of peripheral blood. Receptors originate from a human donor in a cohort sampled during active COVID-19. Each CDR3 is given with its conserved first and last residue. D genes are given only for firm matches. The size entry is marked missing in some rows and otherwise reads once, few, many or a size class.

j_call clone_size d_call v_call cdr3_aa cdr3_nt
TRBJ2-1 . . TRBV19 CASSISGSDEQFF TGTGCCAGTAGTATATCTGGAAGCGATGAGCAGTTCTTC
TRBJ1-1 few TRBD1 TRBV30 CAWRPPTGSTEAFF TGTGCCTGGAGGCCCCCGACAGGGAGCACTGAAGCTTTCTTT
TRBJ2-1 . TRBD2 TRBV4-1 CASSQDAEASGGYNEQFF TGCGCCAGCAGCCAAGACGCAGAGGCTAGCGGGGGCTACAATGAGCAGTTCTTC
TRBJ1-2 . . TRBV1 CTSSQDRDRGSIFLYIILYGYTF TGCACCAGCAGCCAAGATCGGGACAGAGGATCTATCTTTCTCTATATTATCCTCTATGGCTACACCTTC
TRBJ1-2 . TRBD1 TRBV5-1 CASSLGTDWYGYTF TGCGCCAGCAGCCTAGGGACAGATTGGTATGGCTACACCTTC
TRBJ2-3 . TRBD1 TRBV5-1 CASNTKSGTGTDTQYF TGCGCCAGCAATACTAAATCCGGGACAGGGACAGATACGCAGTATTTT
TRBJ2-3 . . TRBV19 CASRSGPFADTQYF TGTGCCAGTAGGTCTGGGCCCTTCGCAGATACGCAGTATTTT
TRBJ1-1 . . TRBV11-2 CASSLGQMNTEAFF TGTGCCAGCAGCTTAGGACAGATGAACACTGAAGCTTTCTTT
TRBJ1-4 . TRBD1 TRBV2 CASGQGAVGEKLFF TGTGCCAGTGGACAGGGGGCAGTGGGGGAAAAACTGTTTTTT
TRBJ1-5 few . TRBV19 CASSIEWSQPQHF TGTGCCAGTAGTATTGAGTGGAGTCAGCCCCAGCATTTT
TRBJ1-3 . TRBD1 TRBV5-4 CASSFGRQGTRSGNTIYF TGTGCCAGCAGCTTCGGCCGACAGGGGACCCGCTCTGGAAACACCATATATTTT
TRBJ1-5 . . TRBV2 CASSLNQAQHF TGTGCCAGCAGTCTTAATCAGGCCCAGCATTTT
TRBJ2-2 . TRBD2 TRBV27 CASSLISGRAHGELFF TGTGCCAGCAGTTTAATCTCCGGGAGGGCCCACGGGGAGCTGTTTTTT
TRBJ2-7 . . TRBV15 CATSRDLASDKKYYEQYF TGTGCCACCAGCAGAGATCTGGCTTCGGACAAAAAATACTACGAGCAGTACTTC
TRBJ1-1 . . TRBV5-1 CASSLAGNTEAFF TGCGCCAGCAGCTTGGCCGGGAACACTGAAGCTTTCTTT
TRBJ2-7 . . TRBV7-2 CASSSRDIYEQYF TGTGCCAGCAGCTCTAGGGACATCTACGAGCAGTACTTC
TRBJ1-1 . . TRBV19 CASRGQANTEAFF TGTGCCAGTAGGGGACAAGCGAACACTGAAGCTTTCTTT
TRBJ2-3 . . TRBV27 CASSLFRADTQYF TGTGCCAGCAGTTTATTTCGCGCAGATACGCAGTATTTT
TRBJ2-1 . TRBD2 TRBV10-3 CAISGDLSGRGNEQFF TGTGCCATCAGTGGAGACCTTAGCGGGAGGGGCAATGAGCAGTTCTTC
TRBJ2-7 . TRBD2 TRBV6-2/TRBV6-3 CASSASSGSRYEQYF TGTGCCAGCAGTGCGTCTAGCGGGAGTCGGTACGAGCAGTACTTC
TRBJ1-1 . . TRBV5-6 CASRYRSLNTEAFF TGTGCCAGCAGATACAGGTCTTTGAACACTGAAGCTTTCTTT
TRBJ2-7 . . TRBV5-1 CASRDERVSSYEQYF TGCGCCAGCAGGGATGAGCGGGTAAGCTCCTACGAGCAGTACTTC
TRBJ2-5 . TRBD2 TRBV7-9 CASSLGLAGGEETQYF TGTGCCAGCAGCTTAGGACTAGCGGGAGGGGAGGAGACCCAGTACTTC
TRBJ2-1 . . TRBV19 CASSEQGEAYNEQFF TGTGCCAGTAGTGAACAGGGTGAAGCCTACAATGAGCAGTTCTTC
TRBJ2-1 . TRBD2 TRBV5-8 CASRSYDSGGNEQFF TGTGCCAGCAGAAGCTATGATAGCGGGGGCAATGAGCAGTTCTTC
TRBJ2-3 . TRBD2 TRBV4-1 CASSQDQGLAGDTQYF TGCGCCAGCAGCCAAGATCAAGGACTAGCGGGAGATACGCAGTATTTT
TRBJ2-2 . . TRBV9 CASSVNLVGELFF TGTGCCAGCAGCGTCAACCTAGTGGGGGAGCTGTTTTTT
TRBJ1-1 . . TRBV7-9 CASSSQGLNTEAFF TGTGCCAGCAGCTCACAGGGACTAAACACTGAAGCTTTCTTT
TRBJ2-5 . TRBD1 TRBV10-2 CASSLRDRVYETQYF TGCGCCAGCAGCCTCCGGGACAGGGTATACGAGACCCAGTACTTC
TRBJ2-3 . TRBD2 TRBV20-1 CSASPSGPSRTDTQYF TGCAGTGCTAGTCCTAGCGGACCCTCCCGCACAGATACGCAGTATTTT
TRBJ2-3 . . TRBV5-1 CASSLGGFGAGRGTDTQYF TGCGCCAGCAGCTTGGGGGGCTTCGGGGCGGGGCGAGGCACAGATACGCAGTATTTT
TRBJ2-3 . TRBD1 TRBV11-2 CASSPRRGSTDTQYF TGTGCCAGCAGCCCACGCAGGGGGAGCACAGATACGCAGTATTTT
TRBJ2-3 . . TRBV10-2 CASREQGYGPQYF TGCGCCAGCAGGGAACAGGGCTATGGGCCGCAGTATTTT